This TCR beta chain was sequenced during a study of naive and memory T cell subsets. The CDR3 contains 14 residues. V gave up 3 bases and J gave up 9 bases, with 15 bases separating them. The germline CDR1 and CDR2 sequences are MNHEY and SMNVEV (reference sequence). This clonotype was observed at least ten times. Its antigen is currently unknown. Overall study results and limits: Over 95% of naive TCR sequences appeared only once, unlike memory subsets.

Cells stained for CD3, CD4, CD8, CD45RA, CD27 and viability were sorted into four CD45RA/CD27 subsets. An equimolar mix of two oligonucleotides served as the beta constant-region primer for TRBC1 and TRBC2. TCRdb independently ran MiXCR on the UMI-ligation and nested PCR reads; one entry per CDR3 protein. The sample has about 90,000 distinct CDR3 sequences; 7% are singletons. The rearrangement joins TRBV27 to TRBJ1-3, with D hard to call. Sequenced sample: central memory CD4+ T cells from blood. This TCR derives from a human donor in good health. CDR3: CASSLRTAHGTIYF. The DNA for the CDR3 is TGTGCCAGCAGTTTGAGGACGGCACACGGCACCATATATTTT.